This T cell receptor (beta chain) was sequenced in a study of blood T cell repertoires in COVID-19. Study information: COVID-19 samples collected from the United States, Italy and Spain covered acute and convalescent phases. PBMCs, B-cell-depleted T cells, or T cells were the source of the cDNA or gDNA that made up the material.

The CDR3 spans 15 residues. Losses at the gene ends were 3 bases for V and 2 bases for J; bases not matched to a gene: 3. CDR1 is SGHRS and CDR2 is YFSETQ in the germline V gene. Methods used by the authors: Quantification of nucleated cells was approximated via reference gene primer amplification. Data came from immunoSEQ multiplex PCR; TCRdb stores just in-frame clones and leaves some out. V and J calls and clone size come straight from that table; D and trimming were deduced from the DNA. This sample carries some 200,000 clones, nearly 90% of them seen once, and the ten largest clones take approximately 12%.

Sequenced material: peripheral blood. The TCR comes from a woman aged 18-29 years who had recovered from COVID-19. This rearrangement joins TRBV5-1 to TRBJ2-3; 10 bases align to TRBD2. CDR3 sequence (DNA): TGCGCCAGCAGCTGGACTAGCGGATTCACAGATACGCAGTATTTT. Its translation is CASSWTSGFTDTQYF. The whole variable domain, remainder taken from reference TRBV5-1 and TRBJ2-3, is KAGVTQTPRYLIKTRGQQVTLSCSPISGHRSVSWYQQTPGQGLQFLFEYFSETQRNKGNFPGRFSGRQFSNSRSEMNVSTLELGDSALYLCASSWTSGFTDTQYFGPGTRLTVL.